Shown below are 22 T cell receptor beta chains from a single sample sequenced in a study of cytomegalovirus exposure and HLA in healthy donors. The PCR ran on 60 Vbeta and 13 Jbeta primers. Profiling relied on immunoSEQ multiplex PCR, and the TCRdb table lists in-frame clones only, not all of them. Of just under 95,000 clones in the sample, roughly 77% were seen once. Material: PBMCs. Receptor source: a human donor in good health.

The rearrangement links TRBV19 to TRBJ2-5, with 11 bases fitting TRBD1. CDR3 size: 14 residues. From germline, CDR1 is LNHDA and CDR2 SQIVND (reference sequence). The trim removed 6 bases at V and 4 bases at J, leaving 4 bases unmatched. The CDR3: CASRDRGLAETQYF. DNA for the CDR3: TGTGCCAGTAGGGACAGGGGGCTCGCAGAGACCCAGTACTTC.

V usage is TRBV7-8 and J usage is TRBJ1-4; D is unresolved. V was trimmed by 7 bases and J by 8 bases, leaving 23 bases between them. The CDR3 is 16 amino acids. Germline CDR1 is SGHVS and CDR2 is FQNEAQ. CDR3 nucleotide sequence: TGTGCCAGCACTCTTTTAGGAGGCCATGCGGAGGAAAAACTGTTTTTT. Protein sequence: CASTLLGGHAEEKLFF.

The chain has TRBV7-2 and TRBJ2-5; 9 bases fit TRBD1. This CDR3 spans 14 amino acids. V shed 5 bases and J 5 bases; nucleotides not matched to a gene: 6. CDR1 is SGHTA, CDR2 FQGNSA, per germline. The CDR3 reads CASSLGQGWETQYF. The CDR3 region has the DNA TGTGCCAGCAGCCTGGGACAGGGCTGGGAGACCCAGTACTTC.

This chain connects TRBV7-3 to TRBJ2-5, with D unresolved. The germline V gene has CDR1 SGHTA and CDR2 FQGTGA. With 5 bases removed from V and 3 bases from J, the gap between germline ends came to 16 bases. The CDR3 is 15 amino acids. This chain's CDR3 is CASSPNPGRKETQYF. CDR3 nucleotide sequence: TGTGCCAGCAGCCCGAACCCTGGCAGGAAAGAGACCCAGTACTTC.

This chain connects TRBV4-2 to TRBJ1-1; a weak D match, TRBD1 (5 bases). Germline CDR1 reads LGHNA; CDR2 reads YNFKEQ. The CDR3 is 16 residues long. V was clipped by 4 bases and J by 3 bases, with 18 bases between them. Here the CDR3 reads CASSPLGGSRDTEAFF. The CDR3 nucleotides read TGTGCCAGCAGCCCTTTGGGTGGAAGCAGGGACACTGAAGCTTTCTTT.

The chain is built from TRBV12-5 and TRBJ1-2; D is perhaps TRBD1 (5 bases). The CDR3 extends over 13 amino acids. V was shortened by 3 bases and J by 8 bases, with 13 bases between the two germline ends. The V gene's germline CDR1 is LGHNT and CDR2 FRNRAP. The CDR3 sequence: CASGFTSRQGYTF. The CDR3 DNA reads as TGTGCTAGTGGTTTTACGTCGCGACAGGGCTACACCTTC.

The chain combines TRBV7-9 with TRBJ2-7; TRBD1 agrees at 7 bases. V lost 5 bases to trimming and J lost 6 bases; unmatched junction nucleotides: 13. Germline V gives CDR1 SEHNR, CDR2 FQNEAQ (reference sequence). There are 15 residues in the CDR3. CDR3 nucleotides: TGTGCCAGCAGCCGGAGGACAGGCCATTCTGGCGAGCAGTACTTC. This encodes CASSRRTGHSGEQYF.

The sample holds a few counts of this clone. This chain joins TRBV19 and TRBJ2-1, with D perhaps matching TRBD1 (6 bases). CDR3 length equals 12 residues. CDR1 and CDR2 from the germline V gene are LNHDA and SQIVND (reference sequence). The V and J ends lost 6 bases and 6 bases respectively, with 9 bases between them. CDR3 protein: CASRNRVNEQFF. The CDR3 region has the DNA TGTGCCAGTAGGAACAGGGTCAATGAGCAGTTCTTC.

The chain recombines TRBV11-2 with TRBJ2-1; 7 bases agree with TRBD1. Trimming at V came to 2 bases and at J to 5 bases, leaving 9 bases not matched to a gene. The CDR3 totals 16 residues. Germline V CDR1 and CDR2: SGHAT, FQNNGV. CDR3 region: CASSLSDRAVNNEQFF. CDR3 DNA sequence: TGTGCCAGCAGCTTATCAGACAGGGCGGTGAACAATGAGCAGTTCTTC.

This sequence joins TRBV7-9 and TRBJ2-7; D is possibly TRBD2 (6 bases). The CDR3 is made up of 14 amino acids. Trimming left V 5 bases short and J 4 bases short, with 15 bases between. CDR1 is SEHNR, CDR2 FQNEAQ, per germline (reference sequence). CDR3 nucleotide sequence: TGTGCCAGCAGCGCCGGGGGTGGGGATTACGAGCAGTACTTC. Its protein product is CASSAGGGDYEQYF. Filled out from reference TRBV7-9 and TRBJ2-7, the complete variable domain reads DTGVSQNPRHKITKRGQNVTFRCDPISEHNRLYWYRQTLGQGPEFLTYFQNEAQLEKSRLLSDRFSAERPKGSFSTLEIQRTEQGDSAMYLCASSAGGGDYEQYFGPGTRLTVT.

The chain joins TRBV18 to TRBJ2-2; 14 positions agree with TRBD2. This CDR3 has 18 amino acids. The ends lost 4 bases at V and 0 bases at J; junction bases unmatched: 4. CDR1 and CDR2 from the germline V gene are KGHSH and LQKENI. The CDR3 here is CASSRRLAGGPNTGELFF. CDR3 DNA: TGTGCCAGCTCACGGAGACTAGCGGGAGGGCCGAACACCGGGGAGCTGTTTTTT. The variable domain in full, completed from reference TRBV18 and TRBJ2-2, reads NAGVMQNPRHLVRRRGQEARLRCSPMKGHSHVYWYRQLPEEGLKFMVYLQKENIIDESGMPKERFSAEFPKEGPSILRIQQVVRGDSAAYFCASSRRLAGGPNTGELFFGEGSRLTVL.

CDR3 coding DNA: TGTGCCACCACCAAATCTACAGGGGAAGATTTGTTTTTT. Translated: CATTKSTGEDLFF. The chain carries TRBV10-3 and TRBJ2-2; 7 bases line up with TRBD1. This CDR3 has 13 amino acids. Germline-derived CDR1 and CDR2 are ENHRY and SYGVKD. J lost 15 bases, V lost 10 bases, and 17 bases had no gene match.

The chain links TRBV5-1 to TRBJ2-2; the D gene is possibly TRBD1 (6 bases). V was trimmed by 3 bases and J by 1 base, leaving 16 bases between them. The CDR3 spans 17 residues. Germline-derived CDR1 and CDR2 are SGHRS and YFSETQ. The CDR3 protein is CASSSATGSGNTGELFF. The DNA of the CDR3 is TGCGCCAGCAGCTCCGCCACAGGGAGCGGGAACACCGGGGAGCTGTTTTTT.

The CDR3 spells CASSLLAGAPVEQYF. The CDR3 DNA sequence: TGCGCCAGCAGCTTGTTGGCGGGAGCTCCCGTCGAGCAGTACTTC. The chain carries TRBV5-1 and TRBJ2-7, with 7 bases aligning to TRBD2. CDR3 length: 15 residues. Per the germline V gene, CDR1 is SGHRS and CDR2 is YFSETQ. The J segment lost 6 bases and the V segment lost 1 base, leaving 10 bases of the junction unmatched.

J is TRBJ2-3 and V is TRBV4-1; TRBD2 is a possible D gene (6 bases). The CDR3 sequence is 14 residues long. V gave up 5 bases and J gave up 1 base, with 10 bases separating them. The V gene's germline CDR1 is MGHRA and CDR2 YSYEKL. The CDR3, as DNA: TGCGCCAGCAGCTCGGGGGAGGGCACAGATACGCAGTATTTT. It codes for CASSSGEGTDTQYF.

The chain carries TRBV28 and TRBJ2-3, with D possibly TRBD1 on 6 matching bases. Trimming left V 6 bases short and J 1 base short, with 8 bases between. From germline, CDR1 is MDHEN and CDR2 SYDVKM. The CDR3 extends over 13 amino acids. The CDR3 bases are TGTGCCAGCAGGCGACAGGGCACAGATACGCAGTATTTT. Its translation: CASRRQGTDTQYF. Together with reference TRBV28 and TRBJ2-3, the CDR3 gives the full variable domain: DVKVTQSSRYLVKRTGEKVFLECVQDMDHENMFWYRQDPGLGLRLIYFSYDVKMKEKGDIPEGYSVSREKKERFSLILESASTNQTSMYLCASRRQGTDTQYFGPGTRLTVL.

The chain couples TRBV2 to TRBJ2-1, with TRBD2 matching over 7 bases. Trimming took 1 base from V and 5 from J; bases not matched to a gene: 8. The CDR3 extends over 16 amino acids. CDR1 SNHLY and CDR2 FYNNEI come from the germline V gene. This chain's CDR3 is CASSEGWEGLDNEQFF. The CDR3 nucleotides read TGTGCCAGCAGTGAAGGGTGGGAGGGCCTGGACAATGAGCAGTTCTTC.

This clone appeared a few times. This rearrangement joins TRBV6-5 to TRBJ1-3; unclear D gene. CDR1 is MNHEY, CDR2 SVGAGI, per germline. The CDR3 has 14 amino acids. Trimming stripped 6 bases from V and 5 bases from J, with 14 bases between. CDR3 sequence reads: CASSLSGSRNTIYF. The CDR3 nucleotides are TGTGCCAGCAGCTTATCGGGATCCAGAAACACCATATATTTT.

The chain couples TRBV15 to TRBJ2-1, with 14 positions matching TRBD2. The CDR3 is made up of 17 amino acids. The ends lost 6 bases at V and 2 bases at J; junction bases unmatched: 6. The germline V gene has CDR1 LNHNV and CDR2 YYDKDF (reference sequence). CDR3 coding DNA: TGTGCCACCAGGGGGACTAGCGGGAGAGGGACCTACAATGAGCAGTTCTTC. Amino acid sequence: CATRGTSGRGTYNEQFF.

The chain combines TRBV7-2 with TRBJ1-2; D call uncertain. V gave up 5 bases and J gave up 4 bases, with 14 bases separating them. The CDR3 extends over 14 amino acids. The germline V gene encodes CDR1 SGHTA and CDR2 FQGNSA. The CDR3 reads CASSHPGRFYGYTF. DNA of the CDR3: TGTGCCAGCAGCCATCCCGGCAGGTTCTATGGCTACACCTTC.

The chain has TRBV9 and TRBJ1-1, with TRBD1 as a possible D gene (5 bases). Germline V CDR1 and CDR2: SGDLS, YYNGEE. The length of the CDR3 is 15 residues. Trimming removed 2 bases from V and 3 bases from J, with 14 bases in between. CDR3 in DNA: TGTGCCAGCAGCGTGGGGGGGGTGCGGGACACTGAAGCTTTCTTT. Translating gives CASSVGGVRDTEAFF.

The chain recombines TRBV18 with TRBJ1-5; 7 bases fit TRBD1. V lost 4 bases to trimming and J lost 2 bases; unmatched junction nucleotides: 2. The CDR3 extends over 14 amino acids. Germline values: CDR1 KGHSH, CDR2 LQKENI. The CDR3 nucleotides are TGTGCCAGCTCACTGACAGGGCGCAATCAGCCCCAGCATTTT. Protein product: CASSLTGRNQPQHF.